The 5 T cell receptor beta chains reported below all come from one sample, sequenced in a study of blood T cells in healthy people across ages. Primed by a sample-barcoded 5' primer and a J-beta primer mix, a second PCR proceeded for roughly 7 to 12 cycles. TCRdb used MiXCR to reprocess the 5' RACE reads, holding one entry per CDR3 protein. Of 1.5 million to 2 million distinct CDR3 sequences in the sample, roughly 32% were seen once. The sequencing sample was made of blood. The receptors originated from a woman aged 30 to 39 in good health.

Remarks on this clonotype: The junction does not match germline at one end; this may be a read error. V is TRBV7-3 and J is TRBJ2-7; D unresolved. CDR3 size: 14 residues. CDR1 SGHTA and CDR2 FQGTGA come from the germline V gene. CDR3 region: CTSSLGPTYYEQYF. CDR3 coding DNA: TGTACCAGCAGCTTAGGCCCTACATACTACGAGCAGTACTTC. Full variable domain (rest looked up from reference TRBV7-3 and TRBJ2-7): GAGVSQTPSNKVTEKGKYVELRCDPISGHTALYWYRQSLGQGPEFLIYFQGTGAADDSGLPNDRFFAVRPEGSVSTLKIQRTERGDSAVYLCTSSLGPTYYEQYFGPGTRLTVT.

The chain combines TRBV27 with TRBJ2-7; tentatively, D is TRBD1 (6 bases). The CDR3 is 12 amino acids. The V gene lost 6 bases and the J gene lost 5 bases, with 11 bases spanning the gap. Germline lookup yields CDR1 MNHEY and CDR2 SMNVEV (reference sequence). CDR3 coding DNA: TGTGCCAGCAGGCCACCAGGGGACGAGCAGTACTTC. It encodes CASRPPGDEQYF.

Only a few counts were recorded for this clonotype. The CDR3 coding sequence is TGCGCCAGCAGCCAGAGGGTTGAGGGGAACTATGGCTACACCTTC. This gives the protein CASSQRVEGNYGYTF. V is TRBV4-1 and J is TRBJ1-2, with a weak D call TRBD1 (5 bases). The CDR3 covers 15 residues. Germline CDR1 MGHRA, CDR2 YSYEKL. V was shortened by 3 bases and J by 2 bases, with 13 bases between the two germline ends.

The genes are TRBV5-1 and TRBJ2-5, with 10 bases fitting TRBD2. The J call is in doubt because the DNA end fits TRBJ2-7 better. The germline gives CDR1 SGHRS, CDR2 YFSETQ. The CDR3 has 15 amino acids. The CDR3, as DNA: TGCGCCAGCAGCCCGGCGGCTAGCGGGAGCAACGAGCAGTACTTC. Its translation: CASSPAASGSNEQYF.

This chain links TRBV18 with TRBJ1-4; the match to TRBD1 covers 7 bases. Unmatched junction bases numbered 4, after V lost 2 bases and J lost 1 base. CDR3 length equals 16 residues. Germline CDR1 KGHSH, CDR2 LQKENI. CDR3 sequence: CASSPTGAVTNEKLFF. In DNA, the CDR3 is TGTGCCAGCTCACCAACAGGGGCGGTAACTAATGAAAAACTGTTTTTT. The full variable domain, rest sourced from reference TRBV18 and TRBJ1-4, is NAGVMQNPRHLVRRRGQEARLRCSPMKGHSHVYWYRQLPEEGLKFMVYLQKENIIDESGMPKERFSAEFPKEGPSILRIQQVVRGDSAAYFCASSPTGAVTNEKLFFGSGTQLSVL.